Included here is one T cell receptor beta chain sequence, with context. Antigen specificity is unknown. PCR used 60 Vbeta primers and 13 Jbeta primers. Sequenced by immunoSEQ multiplex PCR; TCRdb stores in-frame clones only, minus some. The sample lists some 89,000 clones; around 84% were seen once. CDR1 SGHAT and CDR2 FQDESV come from the germline V gene (reference sequence). Deletions cut 2 bases from V and 7 bases from J, with 8 bases between. The CDR3 length is 13 residues. This entry comes from a study of cytomegalovirus exposure and HLA in healthy donors. Study results and caveats: Generally TCR sequences proved uncommon, though certain public TCRs appeared in numerous donors. In a later analysis, V- and J-gene trimming of beta chains associated with a DCLRE1C missense variant, replicated independently.

This chain joins TRBV11-1 and TRBJ1-4; D is ambiguous. The sample consisted of PBMCs. The origin of this receptor is a man in his forties or fifties in good health and CMV-seropositive. Written as DNA, the CDR3 is TGTGCCAGCAGCTTACGCCACGGTGAAAAACTGTTTTTT. This gives the protein CASSLRHGEKLFF. Looking up the rest from reference TRBV11-1 and TRBJ1-4 gives the full variable domain: EAEVAQSPRYKITEKSQAVAFWCDPISGHATLYWYRQILGQGPELLVQFQDESVVDDSQLPKDRFSAERLKGVDSTLKIQPAELGDSAMYLCASSLRHGEKLFFGSGTQLSVL.